The clone carrying this T cell receptor (beta chain) was seen more than once but under ten times. The antigen remains unidentified. The immunoSEQ assay was version 4, run in survey mode. Using immunoSEQ multiplex PCR, the repertoire was profiled, and TCRdb retains in-frame clones only, with some absent. The table lists thousands of clones, roughly two thirds of them singletons. This record belongs to a study of persistence of HIV-infected CD4 T cells. About the research overall: Suppressive ART had lasted a median of approximately 8 years. Multiple blood draws of up to about 180 mL, except a couple of donors with single leukapheresis.

Stimulation used approximately 9.5 ug/mL lysate from CMV-infected fibroblasts. Sorting selected CD4+ T cells upregulating both CD40 ligand and CD69. Suppressive ART was started during chronic HIV-1 infection in these adults. V gave up 5 bases and J gave up 5 bases, with 6 bases separating them. This CDR3 comprises 11 residues. The V gene's germline CDR1 is GTSNPN and CDR2 SVGIG (reference sequence). V is TRBV30 and J is TRBJ2-2, with D unclear. This specimen was CD4+ T cells sorted from PBMCs after 18-hour stimulation, taken from a patient who received antiretroviral therapy. The TCR sequence derives from an adult man with HIV who was CMV-seropositive. CDR3 region: CAWAGTGELFF. For the CDR3, the DNA is TGTGCCTGGGCCGGGACCGGGGAGCTGTTTTTT. The full variable domain, completed using reference TRBV30 and TRBJ2-2, is SQTIHQWPATLVQPVGSPLSLECTVEGTSNPNLYWYRQAAGRGLQLLFYSVGIGQISSEVPQNLSASRPQDRQFILSSKKLLLSDSGFYLCAWAGTGELFFGEGSRLTVL.